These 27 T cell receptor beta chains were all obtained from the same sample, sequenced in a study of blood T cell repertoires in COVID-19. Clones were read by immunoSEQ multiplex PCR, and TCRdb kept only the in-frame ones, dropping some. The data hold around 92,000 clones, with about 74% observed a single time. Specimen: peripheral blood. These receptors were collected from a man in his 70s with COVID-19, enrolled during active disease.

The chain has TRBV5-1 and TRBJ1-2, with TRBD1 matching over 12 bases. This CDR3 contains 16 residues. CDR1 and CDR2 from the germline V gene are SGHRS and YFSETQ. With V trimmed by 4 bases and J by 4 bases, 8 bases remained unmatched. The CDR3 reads CASSEGGTGGGYGYTF. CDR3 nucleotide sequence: TGCGCCAGCAGCGAGGGCGGGACAGGGGGCGGCTATGGCTACACCTTC.

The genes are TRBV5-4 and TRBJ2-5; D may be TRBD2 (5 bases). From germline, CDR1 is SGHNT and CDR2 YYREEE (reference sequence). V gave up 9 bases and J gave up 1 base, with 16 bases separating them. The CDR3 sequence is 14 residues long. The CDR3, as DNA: TGTGCCACCAAACCGATGGCGGGCCAAGAGACCCAGTACTTC. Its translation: CATKPMAGQETQYF.

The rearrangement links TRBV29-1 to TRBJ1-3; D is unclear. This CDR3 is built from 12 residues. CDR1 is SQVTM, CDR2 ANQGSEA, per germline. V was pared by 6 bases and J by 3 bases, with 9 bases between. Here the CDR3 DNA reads TGCAGCGTCGGAACTAATGGAAACACCATATATTTT. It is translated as CSVGTNGNTIYF. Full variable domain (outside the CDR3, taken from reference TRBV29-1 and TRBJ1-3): SAVISQKPSRDICQRGTSLTIQCQVDSQVTMMFWYRQQPGQSLTLIATANQGSEATYESGFVIDKFPISRPNLTFSTLTVSNMSPEDSSIYLCSVGTNGNTIYFGEGSWLTVV.

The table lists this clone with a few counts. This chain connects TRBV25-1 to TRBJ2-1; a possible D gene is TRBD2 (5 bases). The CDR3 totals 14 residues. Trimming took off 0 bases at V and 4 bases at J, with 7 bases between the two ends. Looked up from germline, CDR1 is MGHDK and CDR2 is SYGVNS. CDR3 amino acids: CASSEYGEYNEQFF. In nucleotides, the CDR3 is TGTGCCAGCAGTGAATACGGGGAGTACAATGAGCAGTTCTTC.

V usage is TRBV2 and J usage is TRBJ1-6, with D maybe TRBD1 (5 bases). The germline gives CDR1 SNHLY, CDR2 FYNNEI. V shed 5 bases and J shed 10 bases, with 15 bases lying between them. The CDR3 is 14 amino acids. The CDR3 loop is CASSPGGGGSPLHF. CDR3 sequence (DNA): TGTGCCAGCAGTCCCGGGGGGGGAGGATCACCCCTCCACTTT.

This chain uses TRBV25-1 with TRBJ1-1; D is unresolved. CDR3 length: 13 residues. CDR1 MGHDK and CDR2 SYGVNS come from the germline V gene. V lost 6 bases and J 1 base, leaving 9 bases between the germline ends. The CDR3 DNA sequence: TGTGCCAGCAGCCCAACAGCGAACACTGAAGCTTTCTTT. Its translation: CASSPTANTEAFF.

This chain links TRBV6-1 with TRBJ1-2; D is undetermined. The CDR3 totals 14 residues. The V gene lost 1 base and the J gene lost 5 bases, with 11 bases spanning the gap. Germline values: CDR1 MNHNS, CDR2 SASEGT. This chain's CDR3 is CASSEEPRYYGYTF. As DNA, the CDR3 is TGTGCCAGCAGTGAAGAGCCCAGGTATTATGGCTACACCTTC.

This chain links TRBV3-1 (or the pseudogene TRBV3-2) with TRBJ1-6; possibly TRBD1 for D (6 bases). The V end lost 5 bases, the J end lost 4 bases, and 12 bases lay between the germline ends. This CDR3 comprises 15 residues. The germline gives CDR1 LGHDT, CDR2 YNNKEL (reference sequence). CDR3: CASSARTAYNSPLHF. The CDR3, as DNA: TGTGCCAGCAGCGCGCGGACAGCTTATAATTCACCCCTCCACTTT.

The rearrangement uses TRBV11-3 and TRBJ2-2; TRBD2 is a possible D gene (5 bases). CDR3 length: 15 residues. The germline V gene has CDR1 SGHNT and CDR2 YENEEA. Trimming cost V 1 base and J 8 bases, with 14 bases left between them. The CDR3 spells CASSLGAGLKGELFF. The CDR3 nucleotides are TGTGCCAGCAGCTTAGGGGCGGGTCTGAAAGGGGAGCTGTTTTTT.

This CDR3 reads CASSRGQGEAYEQYF. CDR3 coding DNA: TGTGCCAGTAGTAGAGGACAGGGGGAGGCCTACGAGCAGTACTTC. The chain joins TRBV19 to TRBJ2-7, with 10 bases that match TRBD1. The length of the CDR3 is 15 residues. From germline, CDR1 is LNHDA and CDR2 SQIVND (reference sequence). V lost 4 bases to trimming and J lost 2 bases; unmatched junction nucleotides: 5.

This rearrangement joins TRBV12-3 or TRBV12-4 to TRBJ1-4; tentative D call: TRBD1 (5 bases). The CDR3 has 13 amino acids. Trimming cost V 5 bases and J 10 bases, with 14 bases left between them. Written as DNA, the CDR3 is TGTGCCAGCAGTATAGGGACTGCCGGAAAACTGTTTTTT. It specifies CASSIGTAGKLFF.

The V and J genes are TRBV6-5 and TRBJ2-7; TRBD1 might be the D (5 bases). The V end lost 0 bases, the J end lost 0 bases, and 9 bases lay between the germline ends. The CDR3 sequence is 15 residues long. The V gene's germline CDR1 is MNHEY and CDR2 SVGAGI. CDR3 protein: CASSYSPDTSYEQYF. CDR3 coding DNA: TGTGCCAGCAGTTACTCCCCGGACACCTCCTACGAGCAGTACTTC.

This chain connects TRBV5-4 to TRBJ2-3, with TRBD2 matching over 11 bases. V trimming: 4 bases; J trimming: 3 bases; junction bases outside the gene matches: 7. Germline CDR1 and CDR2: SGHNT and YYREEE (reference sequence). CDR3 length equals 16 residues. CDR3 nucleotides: TGTGCCAGCAGCCTTAAGACTAGCGGGATAACAGATACGCAGTATTTT. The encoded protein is CASSLKTSGITDTQYF.

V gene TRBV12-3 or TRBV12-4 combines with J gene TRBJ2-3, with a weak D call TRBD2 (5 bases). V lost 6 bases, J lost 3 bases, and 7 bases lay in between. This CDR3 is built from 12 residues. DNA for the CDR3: TGTGCCAGCAGCCCGGGGACAGATACGCAGTATTTT. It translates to CASSPGTDTQYF.

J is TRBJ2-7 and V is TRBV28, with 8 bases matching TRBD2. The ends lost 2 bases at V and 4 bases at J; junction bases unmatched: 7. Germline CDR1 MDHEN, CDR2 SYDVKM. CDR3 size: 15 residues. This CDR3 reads CASSLRGEREYEQYF. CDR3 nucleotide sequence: TGTGCCAGCAGTTTAAGAGGGGAGCGGGAGTACGAGCAGTACTTC.

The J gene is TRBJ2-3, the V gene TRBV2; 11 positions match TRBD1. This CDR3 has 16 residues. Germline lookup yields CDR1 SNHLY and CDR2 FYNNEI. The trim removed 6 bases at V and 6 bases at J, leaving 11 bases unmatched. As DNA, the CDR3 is TGTGCCAGCAGGGAAAGGACAGGGGGCAGTTCGGATACGCAGTATTTT. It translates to CASRERTGGSSDTQYF.

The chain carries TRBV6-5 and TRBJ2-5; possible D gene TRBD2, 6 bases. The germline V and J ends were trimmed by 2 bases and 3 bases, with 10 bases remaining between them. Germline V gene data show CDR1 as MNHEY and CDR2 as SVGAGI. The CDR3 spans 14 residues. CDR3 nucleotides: TGTGCCAGCAGTTACGCGTGGGGGGAAGAGACCCAGTACTTC. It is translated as CASSYAWGEETQYF.

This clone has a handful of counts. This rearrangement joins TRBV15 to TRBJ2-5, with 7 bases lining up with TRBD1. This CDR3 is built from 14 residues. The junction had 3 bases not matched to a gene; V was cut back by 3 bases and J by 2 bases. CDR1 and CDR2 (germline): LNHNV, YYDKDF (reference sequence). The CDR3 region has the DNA TGTGCCACCAGCAGGAACAGGGGTCAAGAGACCCAGTACTTC. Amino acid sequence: CATSRNRGQETQYF.

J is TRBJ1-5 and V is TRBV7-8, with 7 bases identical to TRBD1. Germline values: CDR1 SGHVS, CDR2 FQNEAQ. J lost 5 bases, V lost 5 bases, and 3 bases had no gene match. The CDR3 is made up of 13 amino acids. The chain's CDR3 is CASSLDRDQPQHF. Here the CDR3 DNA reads TGTGCCAGCAGCCTCGACAGGGATCAGCCCCAGCATTTT.

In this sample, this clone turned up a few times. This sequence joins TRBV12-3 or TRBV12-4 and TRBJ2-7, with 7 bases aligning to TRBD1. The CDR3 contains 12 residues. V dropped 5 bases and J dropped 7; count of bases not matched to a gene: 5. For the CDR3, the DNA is TGTGCCAGCAGTAACAGGGGTGGGGAGCAGTACTTC. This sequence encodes CASSNRGGEQYF.

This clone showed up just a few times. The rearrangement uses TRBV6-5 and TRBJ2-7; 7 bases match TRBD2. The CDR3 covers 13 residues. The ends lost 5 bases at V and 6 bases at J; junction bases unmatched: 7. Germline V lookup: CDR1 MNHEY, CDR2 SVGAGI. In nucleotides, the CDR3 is TGTGCCAGCAGTCACCCAACTAGCGTCGAGCAGTACTTC. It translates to CASSHPTSVEQYF.

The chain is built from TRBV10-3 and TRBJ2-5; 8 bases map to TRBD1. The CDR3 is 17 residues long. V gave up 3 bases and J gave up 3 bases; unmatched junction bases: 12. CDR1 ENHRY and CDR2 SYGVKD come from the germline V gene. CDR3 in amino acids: CAISDPQTGVLKETQYF. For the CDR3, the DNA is TGTGCCATCAGTGACCCCCAGACAGGGGTGTTGAAAGAGACCCAGTACTTC.

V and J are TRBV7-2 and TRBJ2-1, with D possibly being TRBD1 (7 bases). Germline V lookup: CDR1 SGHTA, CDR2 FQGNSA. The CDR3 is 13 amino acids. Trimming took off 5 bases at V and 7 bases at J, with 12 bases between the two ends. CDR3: CASSPRGVNEQFF. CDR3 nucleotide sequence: TGTGCCAGCAGCCCCAGGGGGGTAAATGAGCAGTTCTTC.

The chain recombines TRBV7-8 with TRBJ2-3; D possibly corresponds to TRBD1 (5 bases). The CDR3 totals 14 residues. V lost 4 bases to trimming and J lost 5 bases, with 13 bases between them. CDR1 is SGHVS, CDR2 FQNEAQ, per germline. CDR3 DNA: TGTGCCAGCAGCTGGTCCCTAAGGGGAGATACGCAGTATTTT. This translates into CASSWSLRGDTQYF. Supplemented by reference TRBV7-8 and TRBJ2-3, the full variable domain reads GAGVSQSPRYKVAKRGQDVALRCDPISGHVSLFWYQQALGQGPEFLTYFQNEAQLDKSGLPSDRFFAERPEGSVSTLKIQRTQQEDSAVYLCASSWSLRGDTQYFGPGTRLTVL.

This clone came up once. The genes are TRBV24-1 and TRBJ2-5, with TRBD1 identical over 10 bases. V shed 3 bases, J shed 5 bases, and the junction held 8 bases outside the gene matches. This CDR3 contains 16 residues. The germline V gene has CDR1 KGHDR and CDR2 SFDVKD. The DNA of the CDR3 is TGTGCCACCAGTGATCTCGGACAGGGGGGACGGGAGACCCAGTACTTC. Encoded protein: CATSDLGQGGRETQYF.

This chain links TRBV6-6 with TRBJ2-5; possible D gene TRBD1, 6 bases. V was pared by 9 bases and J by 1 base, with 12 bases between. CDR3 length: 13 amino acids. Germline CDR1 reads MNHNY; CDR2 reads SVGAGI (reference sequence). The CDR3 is CASPRTAQETQYF. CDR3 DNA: TGTGCCAGTCCGAGGACAGCCCAAGAGACCCAGTACTTC.

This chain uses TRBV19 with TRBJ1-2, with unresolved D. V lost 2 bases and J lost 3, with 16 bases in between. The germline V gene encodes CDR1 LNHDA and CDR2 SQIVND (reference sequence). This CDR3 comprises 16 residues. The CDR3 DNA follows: TGTGCCAGTAGTATAACCCTAGCCCGGCGGGACTATGGCTACACCTTC. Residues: CASSITLARRDYGYTF.